Each of the 14 T cell receptor beta chains below was sequenced from the same sample in a study of Ad26.COV2.S vaccination and SARS-CoV-2 variants (dated by TCRdb to about 2021). Library prep was done by the immunoSEQ multiplex PCR assay. This is the immuneACCESS table as TCRdb keeps it, with only in-frame sequences that have V and J called. A part of the clones is gone; compared with another copy, unresolved V genes explain less than half, and the rest is unexplained. This sample holds some 330,000 clones; roughly 88% were observed only once. The ten largest clones capture over 5% of the sample. Read against the paper, the sample's treatment or condition label means: approximately 18 received Ad26.COV2.S at low or high dose, single or two shots; about 5 received placebo; per-sample allocation not given. Repertoires of vaccine and placebo recipients were sequenced from samples collected on day 63 after the first injection.

The sequencing used peripheral blood, collected in a trial of Ad26.COV2.S vaccine versus placebo. The receptor set was obtained from a person aged 18-60 years who received the Ad26.COV2.S COVID-19 vaccine or a placebo.

The chain couples TRBV5-5 to TRBJ2-7, with no clear D. Germline CDR1 SGHKS, CDR2 YYEKEE (reference sequence). The CDR3 loop spans 14 amino acids. Trimming took off 4 bases at V and 5 bases at J, with 16 bases between the two ends. CDR3 DNA: TGTGCCAGCAGCCCTCTTGAGTGGTTCAACGAGCAGTACTTC. It translates to CASSPLEWFNEQYF.

CDR3 in amino acids: CASSFTGGNIQYF. The CDR3 DNA follows: TGTGCCAGCAGTTTTACAGGGGGAAACATTCAGTACTTC. The chain uses TRBV28 and TRBJ2-4; TRBD1 matches 8 bases. J lost 6 bases, V lost 3 bases, and 1 base had no gene match. The CDR3 is 13 residues long. Germline CDR1 MDHEN, CDR2 SYDVKM.

The chain is built from TRBV5-8 and TRBJ1-2; 8 positions agree with TRBD1. Trimming at V came to 4 bases and at J to 6 bases, leaving 17 bases not matched to a gene. Germline loops: CDR1 SGHTS, CDR2 YDEGEE. CDR3 length equals 17 residues. This CDR3 is CASSQYRVSAGGDGYTF. CDR3 DNA sequence: TGTGCCAGCAGCCAATACAGGGTGTCCGCAGGGGGCGATGGCTACACCTTC.

V is TRBV19 and J is TRBJ2-1; 9 bases match TRBD2. Germline loops: CDR1 LNHDA, CDR2 SQIVND (reference sequence). The V and J ends lost 4 bases and 1 base, in that order; junction bases with no gene match: 8. CDR3 length: 17 residues. As DNA, the CDR3 is TGTGCCAGTAGTAAGGACGGCGGGAGGGTGTCCTACAATGAGCAGTTCTTC. Residues: CASSKDGGRVSYNEQFF.

The genes are TRBV5-1 and TRBJ1-3; D gene uncertain. The ends were cut back, 0 bases at V and 0 bases at J, with 16 bases in the middle. Germline V lookup: CDR1 SGHRS, CDR2 YFSETQ. This CDR3 is built from 18 residues. CDR3 region: CASSLAGRQYYSGNTIYF. The CDR3 DNA follows: TGCGCCAGCAGCTTGGCGGGTAGGCAGTACTACTCTGGAAACACCATATATTTT.

The chain recombines TRBV29-1 with TRBJ1-2; D may be TRBD1 (5 bases). The CDR3 runs to 15 residues. In germline, CDR1 is SQVTM, CDR2 ANQGSEA. In DNA form, the CDR3 reads TGCACCCTCATGCCCCTGGCACTAGAGGGGATCGGCTACACCTTC. It codes for CTLMPLALEGIGYTF. Drawing the rest from reference TRBV29-1 and TRBJ1-2, the complete variable domain is SAVISQKPSRDICQRGTSLTIQCQVDSQVTMMFWYRQQPGQSLTLIATANQGSEATYESGFVIDKFPISRPNLTFSTLTVSNMSPEDSSIYLCTLMPLALEGIGYTFGSGTRLTVV.

V gene TRBV6-6 combines with J gene TRBJ1-3, with unresolved D. The germline gives CDR1 MNHNY, CDR2 SVGAGI (reference sequence). This CDR3 is built from 15 residues. V shed 6 bases and J shed 0 bases, with 12 bases lying between them. CDR3 bases: TGTGCCAGCAGGATTTGGGTATACTCTGGAAACACCATATATTTT. Protein: CASRIWVYSGNTIYF.

This chain joins TRBV12-5 and TRBJ1-4; the match to TRBD1 covers 9 bases. The V segment lost 6 bases and the J segment 8 bases; nucleotides outside the gene matches: 7. CDR3 length: 14 amino acids. The germline gives CDR1 LGHNT, CDR2 FRNRAP. Here the CDR3 reads CASGWTGDTEKLFF. The CDR3 DNA follows: TGTGCTAGTGGCTGGACAGGGGATACAGAAAAACTGTTTTTT.

The CDR3 DNA reads TGCGCCAGCAGTGAGTCGAAGAACAGGGGACTACCCCAAAGTCAGCCCCAGCATTTT. Encoded protein: CASSESKNRGLPQSQPQHF. The rearrangement joins TRBV10-2 to TRBJ1-5; TRBD1 agrees at 7 bases. The CDR3 totals 19 residues. J gave up 6 bases and V 0 bases, and 17 bases lay outside the gene matches. Germline values: CDR1 WSHSY, CDR2 SAAADI.

The chain combines TRBV27 with TRBJ2-1; TRBD1 is a possible D gene (6 bases). The CDR3 length is 13 residues. The V end lost 3 bases, the J end lost 15 bases, and 18 bases lay between the germline ends. Germline loops: CDR1 MNHEY, CDR2 SMNVEV (reference sequence). CDR3 residues: CASSFWTVVELFF. CDR3 nucleotide sequence: TGTGCCAGCAGTTTTTGGACAGTGGTCGAATTGTTCTTC.

The chain has TRBV7-2 and TRBJ1-2; D is undetermined. V lost 1 base, J lost 7 bases, and 19 bases lay in between. Germline V gene sequence: CDR1 SGHTA, CDR2 FQGNSA. This CDR3 is 16 amino acids long. In DNA form, the CDR3 reads TGTGCCAGCAGCTTAGAGGAATGGACCGGGGTAACTGGCTACACCTTC. It yields the protein CASSLEEWTGVTGYTF.

This clone was recorded only once. The chain links TRBV5-4 to TRBJ1-4; D is unclear. This CDR3 contains 15 residues. The germline gives CDR1 SGHNT, CDR2 YYREEE (reference sequence). Trimming left V 3 bases short and J 5 bases short, with 14 bases between. DNA of the CDR3: TGTGCCAGCAGCTCCCCGGGAGGGAGAAATGAAAAACTGTTTTTT. Translation gives CASSSPGGRNEKLFF.

This clone was counted a single time. This chain uses TRBV5-6 with TRBJ1-2, with D unresolved. Germline V gene sequence: CDR1 SGHDT, CDR2 YYEEEE. The CDR3 contains 12 residues. V shed 4 bases and J shed 8 bases, with 12 bases lying between them. This CDR3 reads CASSPAYSGYTF. Written as DNA, the CDR3 is TGTGCCAGCAGCCCTGCGTACAGCGGCTACACCTTC.

This clone was seen only a few times. As DNA, the CDR3 is TGTGCCAGCAGCTCGGGACAGGGATCAGCGAACACCATATATTTT. The encoded protein is CASSSGQGSANTIYF. J is TRBJ1-3 and V is TRBV7-3; the match to TRBD1 covers 9 bases. V lost 4 bases, J lost 7 bases, and 8 bases stayed unmatched. The CDR3 is 15 residues long. Looked up from germline, CDR1 is SGHTA and CDR2 is FQGTGA.